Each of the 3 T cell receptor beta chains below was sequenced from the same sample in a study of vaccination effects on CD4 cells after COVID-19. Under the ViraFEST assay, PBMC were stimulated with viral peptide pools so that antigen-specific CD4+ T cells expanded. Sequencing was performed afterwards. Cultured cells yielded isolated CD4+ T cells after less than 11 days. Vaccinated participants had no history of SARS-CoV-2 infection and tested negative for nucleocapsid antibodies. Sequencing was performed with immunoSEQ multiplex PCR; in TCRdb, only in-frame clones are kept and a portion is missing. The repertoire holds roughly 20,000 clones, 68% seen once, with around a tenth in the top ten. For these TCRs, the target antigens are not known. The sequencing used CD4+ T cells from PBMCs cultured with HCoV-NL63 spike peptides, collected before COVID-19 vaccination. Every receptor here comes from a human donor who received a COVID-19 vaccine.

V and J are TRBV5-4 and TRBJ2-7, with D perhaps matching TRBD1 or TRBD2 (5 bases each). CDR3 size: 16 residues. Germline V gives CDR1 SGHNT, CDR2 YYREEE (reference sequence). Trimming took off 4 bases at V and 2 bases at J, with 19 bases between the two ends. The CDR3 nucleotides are TGTGCCAGCAGCCGCGGCGGATCCAGAGGGGCCTACGAGCAGTACTTC. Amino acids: CASSRGGSRGAYEQYF. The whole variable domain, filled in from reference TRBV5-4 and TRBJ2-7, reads ETGVTQSPTHLIKTRGQQVTLRCSSQSGHNTVSWYQQALGQGPQFIFQYYREEENGRGNFPPRFSGLQFPNYSSELNVNALELDDSALYLCASSRGGSRGAYEQYFGPGTRLTVT.

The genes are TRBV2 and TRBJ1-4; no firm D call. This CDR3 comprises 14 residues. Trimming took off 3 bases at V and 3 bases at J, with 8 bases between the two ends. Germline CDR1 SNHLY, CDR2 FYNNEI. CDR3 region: CASSDGRANEKLFF. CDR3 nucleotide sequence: TGTGCCAGCAGTGACGGGAGAGCTAATGAAAAACTGTTTTTT.

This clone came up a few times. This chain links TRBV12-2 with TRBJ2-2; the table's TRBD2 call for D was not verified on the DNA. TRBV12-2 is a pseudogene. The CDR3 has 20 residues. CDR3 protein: CASRLARGKGREEGTGELFF. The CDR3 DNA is TGTGCAAGTCGCTTAGCACGGGGGAAAGGGCGGGAGGAGGGCACCGGGGAGCTGTTTTTT.